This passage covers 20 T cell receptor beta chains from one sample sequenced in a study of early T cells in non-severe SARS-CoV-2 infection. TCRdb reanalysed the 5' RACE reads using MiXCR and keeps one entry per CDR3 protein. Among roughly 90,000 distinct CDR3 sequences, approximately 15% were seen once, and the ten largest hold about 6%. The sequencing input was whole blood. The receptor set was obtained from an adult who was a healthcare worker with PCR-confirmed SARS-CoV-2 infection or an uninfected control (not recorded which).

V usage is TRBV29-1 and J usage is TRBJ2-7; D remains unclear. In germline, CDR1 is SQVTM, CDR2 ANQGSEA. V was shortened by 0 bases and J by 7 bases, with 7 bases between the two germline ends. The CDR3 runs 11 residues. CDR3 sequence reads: CSVEDIQEQYF. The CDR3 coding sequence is TGCAGCGTTGAAGATATCCAGGAGCAGTACTTC.

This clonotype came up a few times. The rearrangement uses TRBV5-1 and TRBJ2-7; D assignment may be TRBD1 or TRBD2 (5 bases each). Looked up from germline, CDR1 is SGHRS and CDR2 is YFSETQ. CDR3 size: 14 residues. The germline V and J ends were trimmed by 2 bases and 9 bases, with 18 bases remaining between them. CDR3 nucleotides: TGCGCCAGCAGCTTTCGTGACAGCGGTGGTAGGCAGTACTTC. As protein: CASSFRDSGGRQYF.

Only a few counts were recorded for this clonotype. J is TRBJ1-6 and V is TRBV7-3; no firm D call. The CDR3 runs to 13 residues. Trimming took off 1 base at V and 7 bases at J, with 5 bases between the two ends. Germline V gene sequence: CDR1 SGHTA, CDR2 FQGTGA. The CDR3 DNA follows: TGTGCCAGCAGCTTAATGGCGAATTCACCCCTCCACTTT. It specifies CASSLMANSPLHF.

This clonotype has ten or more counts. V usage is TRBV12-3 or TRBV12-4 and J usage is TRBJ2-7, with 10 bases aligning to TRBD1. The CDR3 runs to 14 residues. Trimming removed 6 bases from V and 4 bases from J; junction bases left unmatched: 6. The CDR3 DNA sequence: TGTGCCAGCAGCACCGGGACAGGGGCTTACGAGCAGTACTTC. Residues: CASSTGTGAYEQYF.

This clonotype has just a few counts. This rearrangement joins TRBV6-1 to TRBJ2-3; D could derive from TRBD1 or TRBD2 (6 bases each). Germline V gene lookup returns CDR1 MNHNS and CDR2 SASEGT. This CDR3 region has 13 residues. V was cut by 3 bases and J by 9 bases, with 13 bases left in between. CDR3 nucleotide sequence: TGTGCCAGCAGTGAGTTTGGGGGGACAACGCAGTATTTT. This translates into CASSEFGGTTQYF.

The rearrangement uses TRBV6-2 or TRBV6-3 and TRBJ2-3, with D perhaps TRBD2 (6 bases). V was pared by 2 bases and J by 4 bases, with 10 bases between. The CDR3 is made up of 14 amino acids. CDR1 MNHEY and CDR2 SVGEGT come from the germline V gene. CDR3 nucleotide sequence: TGTGCCAGCAGTTACGGAGGGGCGGCAGATACGCAGTATTTT. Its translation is CASSYGGAADTQYF.

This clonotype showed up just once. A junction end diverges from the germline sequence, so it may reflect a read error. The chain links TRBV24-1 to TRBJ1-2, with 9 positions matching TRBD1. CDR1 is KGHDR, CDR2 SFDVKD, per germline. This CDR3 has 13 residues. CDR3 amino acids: CTTSSHRTGAYTF. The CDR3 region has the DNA TGTACCACCAGTTCCCATCGGACAGGGGCCTACACCTTC.

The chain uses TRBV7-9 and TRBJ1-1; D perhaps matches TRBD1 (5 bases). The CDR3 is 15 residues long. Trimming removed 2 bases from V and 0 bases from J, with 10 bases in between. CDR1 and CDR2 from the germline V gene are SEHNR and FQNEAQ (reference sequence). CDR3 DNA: TGTGCCAGCAGCTTAAGGGGAGTGTTGAACACTGAAGCTTTCTTT. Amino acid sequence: CASSLRGVLNTEAFF.

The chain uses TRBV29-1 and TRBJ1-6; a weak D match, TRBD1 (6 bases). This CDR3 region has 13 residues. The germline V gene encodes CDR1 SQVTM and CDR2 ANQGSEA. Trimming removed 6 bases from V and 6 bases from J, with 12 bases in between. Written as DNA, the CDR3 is TGCAGCGTCAAACAGGGTAGTAATTCACCCCTCCACTTT. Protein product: CSVKQGSNSPLHF.

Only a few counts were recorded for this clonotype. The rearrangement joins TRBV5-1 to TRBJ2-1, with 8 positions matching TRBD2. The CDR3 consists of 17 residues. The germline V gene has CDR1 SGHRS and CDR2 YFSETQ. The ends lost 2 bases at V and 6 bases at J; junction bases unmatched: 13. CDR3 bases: TGCGCCAGCAGCTTAGATAATCCGGGACTAGTTTCCAATGAGCAGTTCTTC. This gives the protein CASSLDNPGLVSNEQFF. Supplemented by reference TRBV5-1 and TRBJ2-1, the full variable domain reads KAGVTQTPRYLIKTRGQQVTLSCSPISGHRSVSWYQQTPGQGLQFLFEYFSETQRNKGNFPGRFSGRQFSNSRSEMNVSTLELGDSALYLCASSLDNPGLVSNEQFFGPGTRLTVL.

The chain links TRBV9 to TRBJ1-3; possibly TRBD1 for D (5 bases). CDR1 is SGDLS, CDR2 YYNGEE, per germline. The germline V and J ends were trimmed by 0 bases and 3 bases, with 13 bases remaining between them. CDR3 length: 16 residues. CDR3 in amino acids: CASSVVPDSLGNTIYF. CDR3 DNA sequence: TGTGCCAGCAGCGTAGTCCCCGACAGTCTTGGAAACACCATATATTTT.

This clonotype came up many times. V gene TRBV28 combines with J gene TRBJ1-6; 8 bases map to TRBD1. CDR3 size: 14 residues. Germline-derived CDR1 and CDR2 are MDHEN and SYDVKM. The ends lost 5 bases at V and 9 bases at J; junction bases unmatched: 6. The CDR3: CASSSDRGSSPLHF. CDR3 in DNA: TGTGCCAGCAGTAGCGACAGGGGCAGTTCACCCCTCCACTTT.

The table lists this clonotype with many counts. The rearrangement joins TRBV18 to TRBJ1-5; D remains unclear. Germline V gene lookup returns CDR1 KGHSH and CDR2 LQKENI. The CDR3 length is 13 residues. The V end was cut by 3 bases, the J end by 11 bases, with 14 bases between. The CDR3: CASSPSTPPSQHF. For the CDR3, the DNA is TGTGCCAGCTCACCTTCGACACCTCCGTCCCAGCATTTT. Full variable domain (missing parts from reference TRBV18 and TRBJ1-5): NAGVMQNPRHLVRRRGQEARLRCSPMKGHSHVYWYRQLPEEGLKFMVYLQKENIIDESGMPKERFSAEFPKEGPSILRIQQVVRGDSAAYFCASSPSTPPSQHFGDGTRLSIL.

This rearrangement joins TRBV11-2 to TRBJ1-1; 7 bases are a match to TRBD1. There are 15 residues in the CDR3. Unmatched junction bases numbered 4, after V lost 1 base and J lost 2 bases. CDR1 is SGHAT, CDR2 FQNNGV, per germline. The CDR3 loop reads CASSLGGGSNTEAFF. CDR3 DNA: TGTGCCAGCAGCTTAGGAGGGGGCAGTAACACTGAAGCTTTCTTT.

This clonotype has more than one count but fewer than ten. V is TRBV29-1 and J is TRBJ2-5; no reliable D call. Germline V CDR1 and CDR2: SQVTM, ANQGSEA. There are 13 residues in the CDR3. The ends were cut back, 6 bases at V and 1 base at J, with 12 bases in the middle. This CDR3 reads CSVEPLGQETQYF. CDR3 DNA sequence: TGCAGCGTAGAACCCCTCGGCCAAGAGACCCAGTACTTC.

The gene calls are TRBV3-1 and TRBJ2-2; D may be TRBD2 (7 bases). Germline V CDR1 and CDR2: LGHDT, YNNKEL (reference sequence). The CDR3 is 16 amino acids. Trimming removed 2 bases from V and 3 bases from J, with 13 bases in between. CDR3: CASSQRGAGDTGELFF. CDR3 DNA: TGTGCCAGCAGCCAACGGGGGGCCGGGGACACCGGGGAGCTGTTTTTT.

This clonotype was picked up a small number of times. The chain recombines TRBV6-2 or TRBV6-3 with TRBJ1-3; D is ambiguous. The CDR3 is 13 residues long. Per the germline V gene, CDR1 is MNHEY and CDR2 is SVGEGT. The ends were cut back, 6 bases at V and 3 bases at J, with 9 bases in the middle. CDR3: CASSLSLGNTIYF. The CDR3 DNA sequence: TGTGCCAGCAGCCTGTCTCTTGGAAACACCATATATTTT.

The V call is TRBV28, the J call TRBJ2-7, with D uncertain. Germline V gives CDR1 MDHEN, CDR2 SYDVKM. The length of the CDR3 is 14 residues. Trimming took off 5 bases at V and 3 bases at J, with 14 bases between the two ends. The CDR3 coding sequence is TGTGCCAGCAGTCCTGTACGCCAAAACTACGAGCAGTACTTC. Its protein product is CASSPVRQNYEQYF.

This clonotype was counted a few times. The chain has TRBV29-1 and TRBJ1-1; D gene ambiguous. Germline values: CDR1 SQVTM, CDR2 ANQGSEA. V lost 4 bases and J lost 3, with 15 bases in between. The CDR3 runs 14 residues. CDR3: CSVVVRAVHTEAFF. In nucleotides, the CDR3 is TGCAGCGTTGTGGTGAGGGCAGTACACACTGAAGCTTTCTTT.

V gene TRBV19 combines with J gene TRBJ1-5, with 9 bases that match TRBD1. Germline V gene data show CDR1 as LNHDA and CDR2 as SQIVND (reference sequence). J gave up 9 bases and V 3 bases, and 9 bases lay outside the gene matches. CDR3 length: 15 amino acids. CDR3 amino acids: CASSIAGTGSWPQHF. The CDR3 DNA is TGTGCCAGTAGTATCGCCGGGACAGGGTCATGGCCCCAGCATTTT.